Listed below are T cell receptor beta chains from one sample, sequenced in a study of cytomegalovirus exposure and HLA in healthy donors. Using immunoSEQ multiplex PCR, the repertoire was profiled, and TCRdb retains in-frame clones only, with some absent. Found here are roughly 200,000 clones, more than 65% of them singletons; the top ten hold around 1.7%. Sequenced sample: PBMCs. The receptor source for this set is a man aged 50 or older in good health and CMV-seronegative. Both conserved end residues are part of each CDR3. The D gene is left open where the match is weak. Size tells how often a clone was seen (once, few, many) or the class of an expanded clone, and some rows leave it out.

cdr3_aa | cdr3_nt | clone_size | d_call | j_call | v_call
CASSQGAGVNNEQFF | TGTGCCAGCAGTCAGGGAGCGGGAGTGAACAATGAGCAGTTCTTC | . | TRBD2 | TRBJ2-1 | TRBV28
CASSERGFYAGELFF | TGTGCCAGCAGTGAACGGGGGTTCTATGCCGGGGAGCTGTTTTTT | few | . | TRBJ2-2 | TRBV6-1
CASRIQGAGNEKLFF | TGTGCCAGCAGAATACAGGGGGCCGGCAATGAAAAACTGTTTTTT | . | TRBD1 | TRBJ1-4 | TRBV28
CASSLRDRHSLTYEQYF | TGTGCCAGCAGCCTCCGGGACAGACACTCTCTAACCTACGAGCAGTACTTC | . | TRBD1 | TRBJ2-7 | TRBV9
CASSPGSTDTQYF | TGTGCCAGCAGCCCCGGGTCCACAGATACGCAGTATTTT | . | . | TRBJ2-3 | TRBV5-4
CASSRPALAGGPEQYF | TGTGCCAGCTCACGACCCGCGCTAGCGGGAGGTCCCGAGCAGTACTTC | . | TRBD2 | TRBJ2-7 | TRBV18
CASTMGREAAEQYF | TGTGCCAGCACCATGGGGCGGGAGGCTGCCGAGCAGTACTTC | once | TRBD2 | TRBJ2-7 | TRBV28
CASSLDQGLDTEAFF | TGTGCCAGCAGCCTAGATCAGGGGCTGGACACTGAAGCTTTCTTT | . | . | TRBJ1-1 | TRBV7-8
CASSLEDRGSQYF | TGTGCCAGCAGCTTAGAGGACAGGGGAAGTCAGTACTTC | . | TRBD1 | TRBJ2-7 | TRBV11-2
CAWSVGTSWIAGTTDTQYF | TGTGCCTGGAGTGTAGGCACCTCCTGGATAGCGGGGACCACAGATACGCAGTATTTT | once | TRBD2 | TRBJ2-3 | TRBV30
CASSLALDRGYGYTF | TGTGCCAGCAGTTTGGCCCTGGACAGGGGCTATGGCTACACCTTC | . | TRBD1 | TRBJ1-2 | TRBV28
CASSQDGGQPQHF | TGTGCCAGCAGCCAAGATGGAGGGCAGCCCCAGCATTTT | . | . | TRBJ1-5 | TRBV4-2
CASSSKNTEAFF | TGTGCCAGCAGCTCTAAGAACACTGAAGCTTTCTTT | . | . | TRBJ1-1 | TRBV6-5
CSVANSPAGGYTF | TGCAGCGTTGCGAACAGTCCCGCGGGGGGCTACACCTTC | . | . | TRBJ1-2 | TRBV29-1
CASSYFIRDEQYF | TGTGCCAGCAGTTACTTTATCAGGGACGAGCAGTACTTC | . | . | TRBJ2-7 | TRBV6-5
CASSGKTGLVEKLFF | TGTGCCAGCAGTGGGAAGACAGGGTTAGTTGAAAAACTGTTTTTT | . | TRBD1 | TRBJ1-4 | TRBV2
CASSHRGGEKLFF | TGTGCCAGCAGCCACAGGGGGGGAGAAAAACTGTTTTTT | . | TRBD1 | TRBJ1-4 | TRBV6-6
CASSLGPGQGGNTIYF | TGTGCCAGCAGCTTGGGCCCAGGCCAGGGCGGAAACACCATATATTTT | few | . | TRBJ1-3 | TRBV5-4
CASSLGGTSGTYEQYF | TGCGCCAGCAGCTTGGGGGGGACTAGCGGGACCTACGAGCAGTACTTC | . | TRBD2 | TRBJ2-7 | TRBV5-1
CASSQGHSTGELFF | TGTGCCAGCAGTCAGGGACATTCCACCGGGGAGCTGTTTTTT | . | . | TRBJ2-2 | TRBV2
CASSQGPEAFF | TGTGCCAGCAGTCAGGGGCCGGAAGCTTTCTTT | . | . | TRBJ1-1 | TRBV27
CASSSGGPTEAFF | TGCGCCAGCAGCTCGGGGGGTCCCACTGAAGCTTTCTTT | . | . | TRBJ1-1 | TRBV5-1
CASSQTGTGNDQPQHF | TGCGCCAGCAGCCAAACCGGGACAGGGAACGATCAGCCCCAGCATTTT | once | TRBD1 | TRBJ1-5 | TRBV5-1
CAWSVSTGPSYEQYF | TGTGCCTGGAGTGTGTCGACAGGGCCCTCCTACGAGCAGTACTTC | . | TRBD1 | TRBJ2-7 | TRBV30
CSVETVSYNEQFF | TGCAGCGTTGAAACGGTATCCTACAATGAGCAGTTCTTC | . | . | TRBJ2-1 | TRBV29-1
CASSIGGRGSGTDTQYF | TGTGCCAGTAGTATTGGGGGGCGCGGGAGCGGCACAGATACGCAGTATTTT | . | . | TRBJ2-3 | TRBV19
CASRYPGQQNTEAFF | TGTGCCAGTAGATACCCGGGACAGCAGAACACTGAAGCTTTCTTT | . | TRBD1 | TRBJ1-1 | TRBV19
CASRIGPYEQYF | TGTGCCAGCAGGATCGGTCCGTACGAGCAGTACTTC | . | . | TRBJ2-7 | TRBV25-1
CASSPRRRQDDQPQHF | TGTGCCAGCAGCCCCCGCCGTAGACAGGACGATCAGCCCCAGCATTTT | few | . | TRBJ1-5 | TRBV7-2
CASSPARASGSHEQYF | TGTGCCAGTAGTCCGGCCCGGGCTAGCGGCTCCCACGAGCAGTACTTC | . | TRBD2 | TRBJ2-7 | TRBV19
CASRLTGGYEQYF | TGTGCCAGCCGGTTAACCGGGGGCTACGAGCAGTACTTC | . | . | TRBJ2-7 | TRBV7-6
CASSQLHEQYF | TGTGCCAGCAGTCAACTCCACGAGCAGTACTTC | . | . | TRBJ2-7 | TRBV28
CASSLSMTGGGAFF | TGTGCCAGCAGTTTATCCATGACAGGGGGCGGAGCTTTCTTT | . | TRBD1 | TRBJ1-1 | TRBV28
CASRGQSGSYEQYF | TGTGCCAGCAGAGGACAGTCCGGCTCCTACGAGCAGTACTTC | . | . | TRBJ2-7 | TRBV28
CASSEALPGQGRQETQYF | TGTGCCAGCAGTGAAGCGCTCCCGGGACAGGGGCGTCAAGAGACCCAGTACTTC | . | TRBD1 | TRBJ2-5 | TRBV6-1
CSAPQGAAFF | TGCAGTGCGCCACAGGGGGCAGCTTTCTTT | . | TRBD1 | TRBJ1-1 | TRBV20-1
CAGAAGALSYEQYF | TGTGCCGGGGCGGCCGGAGCCCTCTCCTACGAGCAGTACTTC | . | . | TRBJ2-7 | TRBV10-3
CASRPQGVVYEQYF | TGTGCCAGCAGGCCCCAGGGGGTGGTCTACGAGCAGTACTTC | . | TRBD1 | TRBJ2-7 | TRBV6-5
CASSPGTGGKHGYTF | TGTGCCAGCTCACCAGGGACAGGGGGGAAGCATGGCTACACCTTC | . | TRBD1 | TRBJ1-2 | TRBV18
CASSESTRGATEAFF | TGTGCCAGCAGTGAATCAACCCGGGGGGCCACTGAAGCTTTCTTT | few | . | TRBJ1-1 | TRBV25-1
CASSTIGAGGNIF | TGTGCCAGCAGCACTATAGGAGCGGGAGGTAATATCTTC | . | TRBD2 | TRBJ2-1 | TRBV7-6
CASSLSASGYSEQYF | TGTGCCAGCAGCTTGTCTGCTAGCGGGTATAGCGAGCAGTACTTC | . | TRBD2 | TRBJ2-7 | TRBV5-4
CASSFQEAKNIQYF | TGTGCCAGCAGCTTCCAGGAAGCCAAAAACATTCAGTACTTC | . | . | TRBJ2-4 | TRBV5-4
CASSFSSAGGAGQETQYF | TGTGCCAGCAGCTTCAGCTCGGCGGGAGGTGCCGGCCAAGAGACCCAGTACTTC | . | TRBD2 | TRBJ2-5 | TRBV11-1
CASSGTGGSVVWGGYTF | TGTGCCAGCAGTGGCACAGGGGGAAGTGTGGTGTGGGGTGGCTACACCTTC | . | TRBD1 | TRBJ1-2 | TRBV28
CSVLSGNGGYTF | TGCAGCGTTTTATCAGGGAATGGGGGCTACACCTTC | . | . | TRBJ1-2 | TRBV29-1
CAWSSSSHEQFF | TGTGCCTGGAGTTCATCTAGTCATGAGCAGTTCTTC | . | . | TRBJ2-1 | TRBV30
CASSGQATPNYGYTF | TGTGCCAGCAGCGGCCAGGCGACCCCTAACTATGGCTACACCTTC | . | . | TRBJ1-2 | TRBV6-5